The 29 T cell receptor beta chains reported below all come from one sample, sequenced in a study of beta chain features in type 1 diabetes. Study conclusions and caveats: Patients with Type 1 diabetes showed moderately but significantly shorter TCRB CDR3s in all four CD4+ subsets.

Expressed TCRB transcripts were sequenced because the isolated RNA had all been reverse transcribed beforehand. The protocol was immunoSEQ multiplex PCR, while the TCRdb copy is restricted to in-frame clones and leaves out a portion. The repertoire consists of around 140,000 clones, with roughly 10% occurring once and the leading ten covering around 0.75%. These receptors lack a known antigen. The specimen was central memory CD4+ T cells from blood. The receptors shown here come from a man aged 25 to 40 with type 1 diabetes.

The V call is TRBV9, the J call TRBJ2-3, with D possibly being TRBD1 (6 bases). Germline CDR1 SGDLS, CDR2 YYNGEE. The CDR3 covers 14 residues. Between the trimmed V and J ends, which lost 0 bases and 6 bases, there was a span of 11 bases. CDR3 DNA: TGTGCCAGCAGCGTAGATCAGGGGCCGGATACGCAGTATTTT. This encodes CASSVDQGPDTQYF. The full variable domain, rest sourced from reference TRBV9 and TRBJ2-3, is DSGVTQTPKHLITATGQRVTLRCSPRSGDLSVYWYQQSLDQGLQFLIQYYNGEERAKGNILERFSAQQFPDLHSELNLSSLELGDSALYFCASSVDQGPDTQYFGPGTRLTVL.

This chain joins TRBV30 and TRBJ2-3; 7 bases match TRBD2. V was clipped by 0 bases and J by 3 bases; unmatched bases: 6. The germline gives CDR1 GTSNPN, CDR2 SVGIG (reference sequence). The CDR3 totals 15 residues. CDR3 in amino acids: CAWSVRRGGTDTQYF. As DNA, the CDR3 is TGTGCCTGGAGTGTACGGCGCGGGGGTACAGATACGCAGTATTTT.

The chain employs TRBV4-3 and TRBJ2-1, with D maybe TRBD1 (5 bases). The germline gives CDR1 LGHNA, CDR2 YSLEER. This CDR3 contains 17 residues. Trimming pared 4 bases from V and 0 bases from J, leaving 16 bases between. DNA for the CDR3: TGCGCCAGCAGCCGGACAAGCGTAGGGATCTCCTACAATGAGCAGTTCTTC. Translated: CASSRTSVGISYNEQFF.

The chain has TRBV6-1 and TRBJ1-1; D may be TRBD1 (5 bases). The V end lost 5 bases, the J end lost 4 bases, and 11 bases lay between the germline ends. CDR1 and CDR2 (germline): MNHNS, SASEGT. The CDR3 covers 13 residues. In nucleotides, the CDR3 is TGTGCCAGCAGTCTAGGGGCTCTCACTGAAGCTTTCTTT. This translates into CASSLGALTEAFF.

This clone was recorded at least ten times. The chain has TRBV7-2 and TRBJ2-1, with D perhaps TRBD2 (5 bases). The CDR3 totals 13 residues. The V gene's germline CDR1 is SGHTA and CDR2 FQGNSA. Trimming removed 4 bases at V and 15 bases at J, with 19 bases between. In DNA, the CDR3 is TGTGCCAGCAGCTCAACCAGGAGGTCGGTCGGGTTCTTC. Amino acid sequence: CASSSTRRSVGFF. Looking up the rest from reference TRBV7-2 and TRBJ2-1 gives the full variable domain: GAGVSQSPSNKVTEKGKDVELRCDPISGHTALYWYRQSLGQGLEFLIYFQGNSAPDKSGLPSDRFSAERTGGSVSTLTIQRTQQEDSAVYLCASSSTRRSVGFFGPGTRLTVL.

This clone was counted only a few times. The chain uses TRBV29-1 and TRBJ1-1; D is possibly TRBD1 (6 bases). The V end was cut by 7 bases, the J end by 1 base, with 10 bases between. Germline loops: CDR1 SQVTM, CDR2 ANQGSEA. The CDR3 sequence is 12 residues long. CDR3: CSGGTQNTEAFF. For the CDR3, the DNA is TGCAGCGGAGGGACACAGAACACTGAAGCTTTCTTT. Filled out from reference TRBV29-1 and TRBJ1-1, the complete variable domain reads SAVISQKPSRDICQRGTSLTIQCQVDSQVTMMFWYRQQPGQSLTLIATANQGSEATYESGFVIDKFPISRPNLTFSTLTVSNMSPEDSSIYLCSGGTQNTEAFFGQGTRLTVV.

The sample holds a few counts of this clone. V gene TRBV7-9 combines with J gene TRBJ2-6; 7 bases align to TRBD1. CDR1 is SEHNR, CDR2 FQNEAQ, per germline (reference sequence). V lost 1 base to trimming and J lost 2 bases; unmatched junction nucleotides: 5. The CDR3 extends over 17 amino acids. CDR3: CASSLVNQGAGANVLTF. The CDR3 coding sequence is TGTGCCAGCAGCTTAGTTAACCAGGGGGCTGGGGCCAACGTCCTGACTTTC.

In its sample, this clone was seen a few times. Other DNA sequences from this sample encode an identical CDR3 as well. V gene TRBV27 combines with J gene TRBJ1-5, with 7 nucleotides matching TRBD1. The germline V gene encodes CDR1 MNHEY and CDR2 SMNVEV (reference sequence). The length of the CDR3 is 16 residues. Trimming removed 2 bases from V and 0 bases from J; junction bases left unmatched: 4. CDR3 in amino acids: CASSLRGDSSNQPQHF. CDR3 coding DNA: TGTGCCAGCAGTTTACGCGGGGACAGTAGCAATCAGCCCCAGCATTTT.

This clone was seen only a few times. The CDR3 nucleotides are TGTGCCAGCTCACCTGTAACAGTGGGGGGAGAGCAGTACTTC. Encoded protein: CASSPVTVGGEQYF. The chain couples TRBV18 to TRBJ2-7; tentative D call: TRBD2 (6 bases). V lost 3 bases and J lost 7, with 16 bases in between. The CDR3 extends over 14 amino acids. The germline V gene has CDR1 KGHSH and CDR2 LQKENI.

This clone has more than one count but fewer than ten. This CDR3 is CASSPTPTENIQYF. The CDR3 nucleotides read TGTGCCAGCTCCCCCACCCCGACTGAGAACATTCAGTACTTC. The chain employs TRBV18 and TRBJ2-4; D remains unclear. The CDR3 is made up of 14 amino acids. Trimming left V 6 bases short and J 7 bases short, with 16 bases between. Germline V gene sequence: CDR1 KGHSH, CDR2 LQKENI.

The CDR3 DNA reads TGTGCCAGCAGCTTAGTTCTAGCGGCGAACACCGGGGAGCTGTTTTTT. Its translation: CASSLVLAANTGELFF. This chain joins TRBV5-6 and TRBJ2-2; 7 nucleotides line up with TRBD2. Germline CDR1 is SGHDT and CDR2 is YYEEEE. The trim removed 2 bases at V and 0 bases at J, leaving 4 bases unmatched. The CDR3 consists of 16 residues.

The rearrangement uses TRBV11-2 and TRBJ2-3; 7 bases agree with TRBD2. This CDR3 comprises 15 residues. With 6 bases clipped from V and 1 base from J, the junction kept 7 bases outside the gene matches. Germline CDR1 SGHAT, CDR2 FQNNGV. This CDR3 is CASRHGRGGTDTQYF. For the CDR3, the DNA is TGTGCCAGCAGACATGGGAGGGGCGGCACAGATACGCAGTATTTT. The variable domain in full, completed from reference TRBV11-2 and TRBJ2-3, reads EAGVAQSPRYKIIEKRQSVAFWCNPISGHATLYWYQQILGQGPKLLIQFQNNGVVDDSQLPKDRFSAERLKGVDSTLKIQPAKLEDSAVYLCASRHGRGGTDTQYFGPGTRLTVL.

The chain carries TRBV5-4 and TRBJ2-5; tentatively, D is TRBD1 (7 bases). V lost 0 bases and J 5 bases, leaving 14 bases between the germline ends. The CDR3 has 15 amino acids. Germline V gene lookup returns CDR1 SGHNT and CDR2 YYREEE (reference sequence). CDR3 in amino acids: CASSLGQGGSETQYF. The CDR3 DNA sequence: TGTGCCAGCAGCTTGGGTCAGGGGGGATCGGAGACCCAGTACTTC.

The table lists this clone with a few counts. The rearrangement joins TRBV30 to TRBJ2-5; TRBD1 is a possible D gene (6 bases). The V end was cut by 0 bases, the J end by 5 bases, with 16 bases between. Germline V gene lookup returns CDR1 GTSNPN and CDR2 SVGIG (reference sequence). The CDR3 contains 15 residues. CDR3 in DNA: TGTGCCTGGAGTGTACATTACAAGGGGGTTGAGACCCAGTACTTC. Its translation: CAWSVHYKGVETQYF.

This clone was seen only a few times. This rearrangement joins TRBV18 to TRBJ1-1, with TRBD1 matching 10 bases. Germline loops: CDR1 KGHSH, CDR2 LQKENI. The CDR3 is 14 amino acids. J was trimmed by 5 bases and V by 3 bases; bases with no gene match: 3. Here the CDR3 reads CASSPGQGWTEAFF. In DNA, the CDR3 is TGTGCCAGCTCACCGGGACAGGGGTGGACTGAAGCTTTCTTT.

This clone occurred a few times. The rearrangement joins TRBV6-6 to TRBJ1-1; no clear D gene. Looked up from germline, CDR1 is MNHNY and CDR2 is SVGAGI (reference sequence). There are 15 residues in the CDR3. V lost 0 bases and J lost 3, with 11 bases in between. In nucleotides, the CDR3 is TGTGCCAGCAGTTACTCAAGCGGACCTTACACTGAAGCTTTCTTT. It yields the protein CASSYSSGPYTEAFF.

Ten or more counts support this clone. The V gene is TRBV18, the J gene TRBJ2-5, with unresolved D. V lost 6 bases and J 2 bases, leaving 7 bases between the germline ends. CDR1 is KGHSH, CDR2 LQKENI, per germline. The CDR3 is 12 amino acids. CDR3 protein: CASSLGQETQYF. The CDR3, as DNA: TGTGCCAGCTCCCTCGGGCAAGAGACCCAGTACTTC. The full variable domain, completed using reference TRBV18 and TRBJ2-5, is NAGVMQNPRHLVRRRGQEARLRCSPMKGHSHVYWYRQLPEEGLKFMVYLQKENIIDESGMPKERFSAEFPKEGPSILRIQQVVRGDSAAYFCASSLGQETQYFGPGTRLLVL.

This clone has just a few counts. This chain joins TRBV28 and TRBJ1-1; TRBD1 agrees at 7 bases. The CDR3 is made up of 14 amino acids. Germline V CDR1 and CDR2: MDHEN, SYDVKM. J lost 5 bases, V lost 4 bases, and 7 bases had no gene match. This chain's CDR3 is CASSSGTVGTEAFF. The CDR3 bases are TGTGCCAGCAGTTCCGGGACAGTTGGGACTGAAGCTTTCTTT.

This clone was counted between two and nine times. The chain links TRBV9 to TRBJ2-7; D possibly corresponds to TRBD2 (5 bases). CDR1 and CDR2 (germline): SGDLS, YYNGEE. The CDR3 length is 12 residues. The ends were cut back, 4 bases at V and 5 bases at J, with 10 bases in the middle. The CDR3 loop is CASSRGKDEQYF. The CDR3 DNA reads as TGTGCCAGCAGCCGGGGTAAGGACGAGCAGTACTTC. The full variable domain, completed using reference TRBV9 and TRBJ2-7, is DSGVTQTPKHLITATGQRVTLRCSPRSGDLSVYWYQQSLDQGLQFLIQYYNGEERAKGNILERFSAQQFPDLHSELNLSSLELGDSALYFCASSRGKDEQYFGPGTRLTVT.

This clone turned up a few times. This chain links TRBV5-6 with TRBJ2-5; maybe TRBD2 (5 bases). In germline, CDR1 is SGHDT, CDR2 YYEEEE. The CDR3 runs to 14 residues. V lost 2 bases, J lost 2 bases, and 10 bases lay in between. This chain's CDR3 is CASSLGLAQETQYF. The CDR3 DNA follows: TGTGCCAGCAGCTTAGGGCTAGCTCAAGAGACCCAGTACTTC. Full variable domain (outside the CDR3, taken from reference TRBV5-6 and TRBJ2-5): DAGVTQSPTHLIKTRGQQVTLRCSPKSGHDTVSWYQQALGQGPQFIFQYYEEEERQRGNFPDRFSGHQFPNYSSELNVNALLLGDSALYLCASSLGLAQETQYFGPGTRLLVL.

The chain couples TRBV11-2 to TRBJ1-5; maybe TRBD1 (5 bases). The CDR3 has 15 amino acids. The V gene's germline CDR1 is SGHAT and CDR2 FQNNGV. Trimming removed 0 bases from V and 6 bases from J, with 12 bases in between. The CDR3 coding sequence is TGTGCCAGCAGCTTAGATGGCAGGGTCGGTCAGCCCCAGCATTTT. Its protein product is CASSLDGRVGQPQHF.

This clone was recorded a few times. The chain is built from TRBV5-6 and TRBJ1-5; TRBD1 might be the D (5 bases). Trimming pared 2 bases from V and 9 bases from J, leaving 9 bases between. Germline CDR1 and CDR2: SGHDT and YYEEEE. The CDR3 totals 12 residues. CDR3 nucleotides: TGTGCCAGCAGCTTCGGGACTGCGCCCCAGCATTTT. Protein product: CASSFGTAPQHF.

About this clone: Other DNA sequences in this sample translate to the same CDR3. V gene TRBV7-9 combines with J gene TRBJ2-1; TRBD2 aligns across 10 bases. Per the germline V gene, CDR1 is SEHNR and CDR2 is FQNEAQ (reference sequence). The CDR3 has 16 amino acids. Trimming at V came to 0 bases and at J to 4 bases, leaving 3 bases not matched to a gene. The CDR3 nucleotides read TGTGCCAGCAGCTTAGCCCTAGCGGGGGTTTACAATGAGCAGTTCTTC. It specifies CASSLALAGVYNEQFF.

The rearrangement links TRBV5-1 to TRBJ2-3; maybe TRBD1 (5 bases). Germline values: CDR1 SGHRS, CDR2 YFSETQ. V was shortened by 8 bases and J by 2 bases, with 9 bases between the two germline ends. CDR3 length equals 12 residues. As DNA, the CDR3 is TGCGCCAGTAAACAGGACACAGATACGCAGTATTTT. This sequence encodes CASKQDTDTQYF.

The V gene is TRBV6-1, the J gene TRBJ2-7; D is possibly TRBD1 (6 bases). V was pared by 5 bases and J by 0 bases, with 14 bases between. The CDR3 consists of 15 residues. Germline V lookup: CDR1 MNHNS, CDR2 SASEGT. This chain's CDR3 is CASSRLWDNSYEQYF. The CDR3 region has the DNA TGTGCCAGCAGTAGGTTGTGGGACAACTCCTACGAGCAGTACTTC.

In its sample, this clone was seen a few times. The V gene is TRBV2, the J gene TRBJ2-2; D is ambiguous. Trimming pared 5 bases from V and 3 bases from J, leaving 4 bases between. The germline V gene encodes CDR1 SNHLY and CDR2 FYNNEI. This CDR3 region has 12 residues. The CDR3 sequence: CASSFYTGELFF. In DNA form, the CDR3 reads TGTGCCAGCAGTTTCTACACCGGGGAGCTGTTTTTT.

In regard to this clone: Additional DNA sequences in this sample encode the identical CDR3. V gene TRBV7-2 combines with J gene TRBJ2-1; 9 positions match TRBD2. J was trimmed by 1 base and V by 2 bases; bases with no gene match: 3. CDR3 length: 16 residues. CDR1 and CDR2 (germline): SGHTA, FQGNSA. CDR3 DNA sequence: TGTGCCAGCAGCTTAAGCCTAGCGGGGTCCTACAATGAGCAGTTCTTC. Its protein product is CASSLSLAGSYNEQFF.

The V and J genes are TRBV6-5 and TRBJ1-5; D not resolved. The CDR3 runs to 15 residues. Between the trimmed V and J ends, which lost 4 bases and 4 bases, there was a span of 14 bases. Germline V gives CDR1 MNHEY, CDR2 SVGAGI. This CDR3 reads CASSSSPDTNQPQHF. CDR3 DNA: TGTGCCAGCAGTTCCTCACCTGACACAAATCAGCCCCAGCATTTT.

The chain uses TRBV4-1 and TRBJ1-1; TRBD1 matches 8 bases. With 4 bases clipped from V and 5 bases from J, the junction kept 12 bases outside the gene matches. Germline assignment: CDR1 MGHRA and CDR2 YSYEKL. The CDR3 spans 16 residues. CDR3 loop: CASSPGGNRGGTEAFF. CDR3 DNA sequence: TGCGCCAGCAGCCCAGGAGGGAACAGGGGGGGAACTGAAGCTTTCTTT.